This T cell receptor (beta chain) stems from a study of vaccination effects on CD4 cells after COVID-19. Only one count was recorded for this clone. Its antigen remains unidentified. Antigen-specific CD4+ T cells were first expanded with viral peptide pools by the ViraFEST assay and only then sequenced. With roughly 10 days of culture completed, CD4+ T cells were isolated. Everyone in the study got two shots of either the BNT162b2 or mRNA-1273 vaccine. Repertoires were generated with immunoSEQ multiplex PCR, while TCRdb's copy carries only in-frame clones and drops some. The table includes about 26,000 clones, about 75% detected once. Losses at the gene ends were 1 base for V and 11 bases for J; bases not matched to a gene: 9. Germline V gene sequence: CDR1 LGHDT, CDR2 YNNKEL (reference sequence). The CDR3 covers 14 residues.

This receptor was taken from a human donor who received a COVID-19 vaccine. Some clones in this sample may be carry-over from other donors' samples. The chain links TRBV3-1 (or the pseudogene TRBV3-2) to TRBJ1-1, with TRBD1 matching over 8 bases. The sample in question was CD4+ T cells from PBMCs cultured with SARS-CoV-2 spike peptides, obtained after COVID-19 vaccination. The DNA of the CDR3 is TGTGCCAGCAGCCAAGCGGCGGCAGGGGGCCAGGCTTTCTTT. This encodes CASSQAAAGGQAFF.